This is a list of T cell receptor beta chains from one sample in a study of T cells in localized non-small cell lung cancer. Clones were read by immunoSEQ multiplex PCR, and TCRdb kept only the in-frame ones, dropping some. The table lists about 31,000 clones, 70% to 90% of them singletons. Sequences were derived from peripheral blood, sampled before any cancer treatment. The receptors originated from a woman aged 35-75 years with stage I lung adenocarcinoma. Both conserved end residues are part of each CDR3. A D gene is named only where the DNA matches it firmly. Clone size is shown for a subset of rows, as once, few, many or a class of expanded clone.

CASSLGGSDTQYF	TGTGCCAGCAGCTTAGGGGGATCAGATACGCAGTATTTT	TRBV11-1	TRBJ2-3	NA	NA
CASSPLPPRGRFEAFF	TGTGCCAGCTCACCACTACCTCCCCGGGGACGTTTTGAAGCTTTCTTT	TRBV18	TRBJ1-1	NA	NA
CASSFSGVPYEQYF	TGTGCCAGCAGTTTTTCAGGGGTGCCTTACGAGCAGTACTTC	TRBV28	TRBJ2-7	NA	NA
CASSTGTQSYEQYF	TGTGCCAGCAGCACCGGGACACAGAGCTACGAGCAGTACTTC	TRBV5-6	TRBJ2-7	NA	NA
CASSLGQGDSPLHF	TGTGCCAGCAGTCTGGGACAGGGTGATTCACCCCTCCACTTT	TRBV28	TRBJ1-6	TRBD1	NA
CASSLERKTSNQPQHF	TGTGCCAGCAGCTTAGAAAGGAAAACTAGCAATCAGCCCCAGCATTTT	TRBV7-8	TRBJ1-5	NA	once
CASSLRGLWQQVIEKLFF	TGTGCCAGCAGTTTACGCGGCCTGTGGCAGCAGGTAATTGAAAAACTGTTTTTT	TRBV27	TRBJ1-4	NA	NA
CASSLPRYEQYF	TGTGCCAGCAGCCTACCTAGATACGAGCAGTACTTC	TRBV7-8	TRBJ2-7	NA	NA
CASSLAGVNYGYTF	TGTGCCAGCAGCTTAGCCGGGGTTAACTATGGCTACACCTTC	TRBV7-2	TRBJ1-2	NA	NA
CASSHTLAGINEQFF	TGTGCCAGCAGCCATACCTTGGCGGGGATCAATGAGCAGTTCTTC	TRBV4-2	TRBJ2-1	NA	NA
CASSNRQGRNNSPLHF	TGTGCCAGTAGTAATCGACAGGGCCGGAATAATTCACCCCTCCACTTT	TRBV19	TRBJ1-6	TRBD1	NA
CASSLSVGTLTDTQYF	TGTGCCAGCAGTTTATCGGTTGGTACACTCACAGATACGCAGTATTTT	TRBV27	TRBJ2-3	NA	NA
CASSPTSGIRNEQFF	TGTGCCAGCAGCCCGACTAGCGGGATCCGCAATGAGCAGTTCTTC	TRBV27	TRBJ2-1	TRBD2	NA
CASSFLEMTSGSPHEQYF	TGTGCCAGCAGTTTTCTAGAAATGACTAGCGGGAGCCCCCACGAGCAGTACTTC	TRBV28	TRBJ2-7	TRBD2	NA
CASSFSSDEQFF	TGTGCCAGCAGCTTTTCATCGGATGAGCAGTTCTTC	TRBV5-5	TRBJ2-1	NA	NA
CASLPSGRITDTQYF	TGTGCCAGCTTACCTAGCGGGAGGATTACAGATACGCAGTATTTT	TRBV19	TRBJ2-3	TRBD2	NA
CASSLAGVGDTQYF	TGTGCCAGCAGCTTAGCAGGGGTCGGAGATACGCAGTATTTT	TRBV7-2	TRBJ2-3	NA	once
CASSLRTVGYTF	TGTGCCAGCAGCTTACGGACGGTCGGCTACACCTTC	TRBV7-9	TRBJ1-2	NA	NA
CAWSERNEKLFF	TGTGCCTGGAGTGAGAGAAATGAAAAACTGTTTTTT	TRBV30	TRBJ1-4	NA	NA
CASSLGRGASYGYTF	TGCGCCAGCAGCTTGGGCAGGGGGGCTAGCTATGGCTACACCTTC	TRBV5-1	TRBJ1-2	TRBD1	NA
CASSRENKNSPLHF	TGTGCCAGCAGCAGGGAGAATAAGAATTCACCCCTCCACTTT	TRBV2	TRBJ1-6	NA	NA
CASSRDSQETQYF	TGTGCCAGCAGCCGGGACAGCCAAGAGACCCAGTACTTC	TRBV6-4	TRBJ2-5	TRBD1	NA
CASSQRLRGQETQYF	TGCGCCAGCAGCCAACGCCTCAGGGGCCAAGAGACCCAGTACTTC	TRBV4-3	TRBJ2-5	NA	NA
CASSYVEGDYGYTF	TGTGCCAGCAGTTACGTGGAGGGGGACTATGGCTACACCTTC	TRBV6-6	TRBJ1-2	NA	NA
CASGPPSGTGGTEAFF	TGTGCTAGTGGCCCACCATCCGGGACAGGGGGAACTGAAGCTTTCTTT	TRBV12-5	TRBJ1-1	TRBD1	NA
CASSLDQRLQYF	TGTGCCAGCAGCTTAGACCAGCGGCTTCAGTACTTC	TRBV7-2	TRBJ2-4	NA	NA
CASSLDRSYEQYF	TGTGCCAGCAGCTTAGACAGATCCTACGAGCAGTACTTC	TRBV11-2	TRBJ2-7	NA	NA
CASTSQAGGSLRTEAFF	TGTGCCAGCACCTCCCAGGCGGGGGGCTCCTTGCGCACTGAAGCTTTCTTT	TRBV28	TRBJ1-1	NA	NA
CASSPGHYNYGYTF	TGTGCCAGCAGCCCGGGACACTATAACTATGGCTACACCTTC	TRBV6-5	TRBJ1-2	NA	NA
CASSRDVVYNEQFF	TGTGCCAGCAGCCGAGACGTGGTCTACAATGAGCAGTTCTTC	TRBV7-9	TRBJ2-1	NA	NA
CASSIVPGAGNQPQHF	TGTGCCAGTAGTATAGTCCCAGGGGCAGGGAATCAGCCCCAGCATTTT	TRBV19	TRBJ1-5	NA	NA
CASRYRERSNQPQHF	TGTGCCAGCCGTTACAGGGAGCGTAGCAATCAGCCCCAGCATTTT	TRBV28	TRBJ1-5	NA	NA
CASSSGLSGTEAFF	TGTGCCAGCAGCTCGGGACTTTCCGGGACTGAAGCTTTCTTT	TRBV7-3	TRBJ1-1	NA	NA
CASSVGGTGELFF	TGTGCCAGCAGCGTAGGAGGGACCGGGGAGCTGTTTTTT	TRBV9	TRBJ2-2	NA	NA
CASSSPASGKSSNTGELFF	TGTGCCAGCAGCAGCCCGGCTAGCGGGAAATCCTCGAACACCGGGGAGCTGTTTTTT	TRBV9	TRBJ2-2	TRBD2	once
CASRVDRGQETQYF	TGTGCCAGCAGGGTTGACAGGGGACAAGAGACCCAGTACTTC	TRBV7-9	TRBJ2-5	TRBD1	few
CASSKSNRGLSDTQYF	TGTGCCAGCAGTAAATCGAACAGGGGGCTATCGGATACGCAGTATTTT	TRBV6-4	TRBJ2-3	TRBD1	NA
CASNIGPAGTEAFF	TGTGCCAGTAACATCGGCCCCGCGGGCACTGAAGCTTTCTTT	TRBV6-5	TRBJ1-1	NA	NA
CASSQGGHRENGYTF	TGCGCCAGCAGCCAGGGGGGACATCGGGAGAATGGCTACACCTTC	TRBV4-1	TRBJ1-2	NA	NA
CASSQGRGADTQYF	TGCGCCAGCAGCCAAGGTCGCGGGGCCGATACGCAGTATTTT	TRBV4-1	TRBJ2-3	NA	NA
CASRGQANTEAFF	TGCGCCAGCAGAGGACAGGCGAACACTGAAGCTTTCTTT	TRBV5-1	TRBJ1-1	TRBD1	NA
CASSLMSGAFYNEQFF	TGTGCCAGCAGCTTGATGTCGGGGGCGTTCTACAATGAGCAGTTCTTC	TRBV5-8	TRBJ2-1	NA	NA
CAWAGFDTDTQYF	TGTGCCTGGGCGGGTTTCGACACAGATACGCAGTATTTT	TRBV30	TRBJ2-3	NA	NA
CASSYTDRGDTQYF	TGTGCCAGCAGTTACACGGACCGGGGAGATACGCAGTATTTT	TRBV28	TRBJ2-3	NA	NA
CASSFSGATEAFF	TGTGCCAGCAGCTTTAGTGGGGCCACTGAAGCTTTCTTT	TRBV5-8	TRBJ1-1	NA	NA
CASSADSPYNSPLHF	TGCGCCAGCAGCGCCGACAGTCCTTATAATTCACCCCTCCACTTT	TRBV5-1	TRBJ1-6	NA	NA
CSVFGTPAETQYF	TGCAGCGTTTTTGGGACCCCGGCGGAGACCCAGTACTTC	TRBV29-1	TRBJ2-5	NA	NA
CASSSSGGTDTQYF	TGTGCCAGCAGCTCGAGCGGGGGCACAGATACGCAGTATTTT	TRBV7-9	TRBJ2-3	TRBD2	once
CASSYDRGLETQYF	TGTGCCAGCAGTTATGACAGGGGGCTTGAGACCCAGTACTTC	TRBV28	TRBJ2-5	TRBD1	once
CASSLITGQETQYF	TGTGCCAGCAGCTTAATCACAGGTCAAGAGACCCAGTACTTC	TRBV7-9	TRBJ2-5	NA	NA
CASSPFDRFSYEQYF	TGTGCCAGCAGCCCTTTCGACAGGTTCTCCTACGAGCAGTACTTC	TRBV11-2	TRBJ2-7	NA	once
CASRPTSGRGTGELFF	TGTGCCAGCAGACCGACTAGCGGGAGAGGCACCGGGGAGCTGTTTTTT	TRBV7-9	TRBJ2-2	TRBD2	NA
CASSRGTQALSYNEQFF	TGTGCCAGCAGCCGCGGGACACAAGCCTTATCCTACAATGAGCAGTTCTTC	TRBV7-9	TRBJ2-1	NA	NA
CASRLAGETQYF	TGTGCCAGCCGACTAGCGGGGGAGACCCAGTACTTC	TRBV19	TRBJ2-5	TRBD2	NA
CAISEGTSGGRTRYNEQFF	TGTGCCATCAGTGAGGGGACTAGCGGGGGCCGGACTCGTTACAATGAGCAGTTCTTC	TRBV10-3	TRBJ2-1	TRBD2	once
CASSDRNNEKLFF	TGTGCCAGCAGCGACAGAAACAATGAAAAACTGTTTTTT	TRBV5-6	TRBJ1-4	NA	NA
CASSPTTGVDTEAFF	TGCGCCAGCAGTCCAACAACAGGGGTCGACACTGAAGCTTTCTTT	TRBV5-1	TRBJ1-1	TRBD1	NA
CASSLGSQTRNEQYF	TGTGCCAGCAGCTTAGGAAGCCAGACTAGGAACGAGCAGTACTTC	TRBV7-2	TRBJ2-7	NA	once